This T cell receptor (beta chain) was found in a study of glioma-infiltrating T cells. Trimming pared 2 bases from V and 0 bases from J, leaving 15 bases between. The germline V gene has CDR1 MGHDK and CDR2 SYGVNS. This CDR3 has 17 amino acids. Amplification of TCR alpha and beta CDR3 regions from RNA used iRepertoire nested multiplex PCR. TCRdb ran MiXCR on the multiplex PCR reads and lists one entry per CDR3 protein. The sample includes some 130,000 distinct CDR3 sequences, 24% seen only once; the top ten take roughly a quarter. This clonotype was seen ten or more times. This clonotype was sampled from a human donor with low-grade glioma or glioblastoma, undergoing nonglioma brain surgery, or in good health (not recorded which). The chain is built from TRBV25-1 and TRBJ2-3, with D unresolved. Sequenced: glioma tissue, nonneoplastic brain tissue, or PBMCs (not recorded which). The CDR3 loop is CASSELMATASTDTQYF. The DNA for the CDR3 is TGTGCCAGCAGTGAACTCATGGCCACCGCTAGCACAGATACGCAGTATTTT.